This T cell receptor beta chain was documented in a study of cytomegalovirus exposure and HLA in healthy donors. Study results and limitations: The authors enumerated over 150 TCR beta chains as linked to cytomegalovirus.

The trim removed 6 bases at V and 5 bases at J, leaving 8 bases unmatched. This CDR3 is built from 15 residues. Looked up from germline, CDR1 is SQVTM and CDR2 is ANQGSEA. The table came from immunoSEQ multiplex PCR; TCRdb's copy has only in-frame clones and leaves some out. The top ten hold around 2% of the sample, which has around 160,000 clones, 70% to 90% seen once. The donors were members of the validation cohort comprising over 90 subjects, separate from the approximately 710-subject first cohort. A note on this clone: Its antigen is unknown.

The sequence came from a man between 25 and 39 years old in good health and CMV-seropositive. This chain uses TRBV29-1 with TRBJ2-5; 14 bases are a match to TRBD2. The specimen was PBMCs. Written as DNA, the CDR3 is TGCAGCGTCCGAGGACTAGCGGGGGGACGGGAGACCCAGTACTTC. Protein sequence: CSVRGLAGGRETQYF. Full variable domain (rest looked up from reference TRBV29-1 and TRBJ2-5): SAVISQKPSRDICQRGTSLTIQCQVDSQVTMMFWYRQQPGQSLTLIATANQGSEATYESGFVIDKFPISRPNLTFSTLTVSNMSPEDSSIYLCSVRGLAGGRETQYFGPGTRLLVL.